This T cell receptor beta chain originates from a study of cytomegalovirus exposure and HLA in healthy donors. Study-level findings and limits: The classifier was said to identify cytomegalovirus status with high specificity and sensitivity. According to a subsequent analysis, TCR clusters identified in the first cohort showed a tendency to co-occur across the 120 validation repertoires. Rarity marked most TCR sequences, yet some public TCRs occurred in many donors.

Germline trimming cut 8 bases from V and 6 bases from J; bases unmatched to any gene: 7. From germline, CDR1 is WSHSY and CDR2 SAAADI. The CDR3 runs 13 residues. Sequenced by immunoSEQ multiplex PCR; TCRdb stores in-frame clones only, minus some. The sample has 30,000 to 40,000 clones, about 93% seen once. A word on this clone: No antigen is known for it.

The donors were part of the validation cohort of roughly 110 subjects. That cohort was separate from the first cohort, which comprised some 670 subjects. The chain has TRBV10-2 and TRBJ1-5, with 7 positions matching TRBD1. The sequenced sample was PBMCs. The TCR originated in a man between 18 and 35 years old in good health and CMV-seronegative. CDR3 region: CASSRQGGQPQHF. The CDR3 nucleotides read TGCGCCAGCTCTAGACAGGGCGGTCAGCCCCAGCATTTT.